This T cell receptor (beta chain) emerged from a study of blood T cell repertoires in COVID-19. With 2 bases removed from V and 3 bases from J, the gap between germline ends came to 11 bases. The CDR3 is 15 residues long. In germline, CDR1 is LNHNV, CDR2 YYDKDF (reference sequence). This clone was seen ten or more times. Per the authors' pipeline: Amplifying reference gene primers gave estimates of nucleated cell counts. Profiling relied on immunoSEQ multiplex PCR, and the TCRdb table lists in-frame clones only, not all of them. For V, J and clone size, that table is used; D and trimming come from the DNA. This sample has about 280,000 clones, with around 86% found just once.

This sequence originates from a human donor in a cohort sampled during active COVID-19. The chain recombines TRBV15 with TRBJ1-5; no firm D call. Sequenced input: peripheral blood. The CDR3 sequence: CATSRIRGNNQPQHF. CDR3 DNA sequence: TGTGCCACCAGCAGAATCAGAGGTAACAATCAGCCCCAGCATTTT.